A selection of T cell receptor beta chains follows, all from one sample in a study of T cell responses to AZD1222 COVID-19 vaccine. The protocol was immunoSEQ multiplex PCR, while the TCRdb copy is restricted to in-frame clones and leaves out a portion. The sample consists of approximately 96,000 clones, around 84% of them appearing once. This material consisted of peripheral blood, taken 28 days after the second AZD1222 dose. Receptors were obtained from an adult who received the AZD1222 COVID-19 vaccine. Each CDR3 is given with its conserved first and last residue. Each record gives: V gene, clone size, D gene, J gene, CDR3 DNA, CDR3 protein. A D gene is named only where the DNA matches it firmly. The size of a clone is reported for some rows only, either as once, few or many, or as a class for expanded clones.

>TRBV7-2|-|TRBD2|TRBJ2-7
TGTGCCAGCAGCTTCGGACTAGCGGAAAAGGAAAAGCAGTACTTC
CASSFGLAEKEKQYF
>TRBV6-5|-|-|TRBJ1-4
TGTGCCAGCAGTTACTCGGGGGTAATTGGTGAAAAACTGTTTTTT
CASSYSGVIGEKLFF
>TRBV6-5|-|-|TRBJ2-5
TGTGCCAGCAGTCCGCAAGGAGGGGAGACCCAGTACTTC
CASSPQGGETQYF
>TRBV27|-|TRBD2|TRBJ2-7
TGTGCCAGCCGGACTAGCGGGGCCTCCTACGAGCAGTACTTC
CASRTSGASYEQYF
>TRBV11-2|-|-|TRBJ1-2
TGTGCCAGCAGCCCGTACTCCGGGGGCTCCCCGTATGGCTACACCTTC
CASSPYSGGSPYGYTF
>TRBV6-5|-|-|TRBJ2-7
TGTGCCAGCAGTTCGCCGAGGACACTACAACACGAGCAGTACTTC
CASSSPRTLQHEQYF
>TRBV14|few|TRBD1|TRBJ1-4
TGTGCCAGCAGCCAAGGGGACAGGTGGGATGAAAAACTGTTTTTT
CASSQGDRWDEKLFF
>TRBV10-3|few|-|TRBJ2-1
TGTGCCATCATGGAGGGGGTAGGTGAGCAGTTCTTC
CAIMEGVGEQFF
>TRBV5-1|-|TRBD1|TRBJ2-1
TGCGCCAGCAGCACAGACAGGGATGGTATGCAGTTCTTC
CASSTDRDGMQFF
>TRBV7-2|once|TRBD1|TRBJ2-2
TGTGCCAGCAGCTCCTACAGGGGGCAGAACACCGGGGAGCTGTTTTTT
CASSSYRGQNTGELFF
>TRBV5-4|-|-|TRBJ1-1
TGTGCCAGCAGCAGAGAAGGGAATCGGAACACTGAAGCTTTCTTT
CASSREGNRNTEAFF
>TRBV5-4|-|-|TRBJ2-7
TGTGCCAGCAGCCCGCGGTCCACCCCTTTCTACGAGCAGTACTTC
CASSPRSTPFYEQYF
>TRBV6-5|-|TRBD1|TRBJ2-7
TGTGCCAGCAATAAAGACAGGGGGGGTTCCTACGAGCAGTACTTC
CASNKDRGGSYEQYF
>TRBV5-1|-|-|TRBJ1-1
TGCGCCAGCAGCCCTACCCCTGGGGAGACTGAAGCTTTCTTT
CASSPTPGETEAFF
>TRBV5-1|-|TRBD1|TRBJ2-7
TGCGCCAGCAGCCGCACCGGGACAGGGGGCGACGAGCAGTACTTC
CASSRTGTGGDEQYF
>TRBV28|-|-|TRBJ2-2
TGTGCCAGCATCAACCCGACTAGACGTAACACCGGGGAGCTGTTTTTT
CASINPTRRNTGELFF
>TRBV5-1|-|TRBD2|TRBJ2-5
TGCGCCAGCAGCTTAGGCGGGGGGCCGGGGGAGACCCAGTACTTC
CASSLGGGPGETQYF
>TRBV7-6|-|TRBD1|TRBJ2-7
TGTGCCAGCAGCCCCCAGACAGGGGGGACCTACGAGCAGTACTTC
CASSPQTGGTYEQYF
>TRBV20-1|-|-|TRBJ2-5
TGCAGTGCTAGTACTCGGGACGGCCGCAAGAGAACCCAGTACTTC
CSASTRDGRKRTQYF
>TRBV7-9|-|-|TRBJ1-5
TGTGCCAGCAGCTGGGGAGGGGGGCAGCCCCAGCATTTT
CASSWGGGQPQHF
>TRBV12-3/TRBV12-4|-|-|TRBJ1-6
TGTGCCAGCAGGCTTAATAATTCACCCCTCCACTTT
CASRLNNSPLHF
>TRBV12-5|-|TRBD2|TRBJ2-1
TGTGCTAGTGGCCTCTCCCAGCGGGGCCGAGATGAGCAGTTCTTC
CASGLSQRGRDEQFF
>TRBV5-1|-|-|TRBJ2-5
TGCGCCAGCACCCGGTGGATTGCAGAGACCCAGTACTTC
CASTRWIAETQYF
>TRBV4-1|medium-sized|TRBD2|TRBJ2-5
TGCGCCAGCAGCCAAGATCGGGGGGGCGCGGGAGAAGAGACCCAGTACTTC
CASSQDRGGAGEETQYF
>TRBV28|-|-|TRBJ2-5
TGTGCCACCAGGCAGGACGTAGGACAAGAGACCCAGTACTTC
CATRQDVGQETQYF
>TRBV6-2/TRBV6-3|-|-|TRBJ2-3
TGTGCCAGCAGCCCCGGAGGTAGCACAGATACGCAGTATTTT
CASSPGGSTDTQYF
>TRBV3-1/TRBV3-2|once|-|TRBJ2-3
TGTGCCAGCAGCCCCTGGGGGGGGCTCACAGATACGCAGTATTTT
CASSPWGGLTDTQYF
>TRBV7-9|-|-|TRBJ2-3
TGTGCCAGCAGCCTGGGGGGGCAGGGCACAGATACGCAGTATTTT
CASSLGGQGTDTQYF
>TRBV6-2/TRBV6-3|-|TRBD1|TRBJ2-1
TGTGCCAGCAGTTACTCGACAGGGGGCAGGTCGGGAGACCCCTACAATGAGCAGTTCTTC
CASSYSTGGRSGDPYNEQFF
>TRBV30|few|-|TRBJ2-7
TGTGCCTGGAGTGTCCTTCCCCAAGAAGCGGCGTATTACGAGCAGTACTTC
CAWSVLPQEAAYYEQYF
>TRBV19|once|-|TRBJ2-1
TGTGCCAGTAGTATAGGGCTCCCAAATGAGCAGTTCTTC
CASSIGLPNEQFF
>TRBV19|-|-|TRBJ2-1
TGTGCCAGTAGTACGGGCAGGGAAGTAAATGAGCAGTTCTTC
CASSTGREVNEQFF
>TRBV3-1/TRBV3-2|-|-|TRBJ1-4
TGTGCCAGCAGTCCTAGGGCGGGCCAGGTTGAAAAACTGTTTTTT
CASSPRAGQVEKLFF
>TRBV7-9|-|-|TRBJ2-7
TGTGCCAGCAGCTTAGCGGACGGATCCTACGAGCAGTACTTC
CASSLADGSYEQYF
>TRBV27|-|TRBD1|TRBJ1-5
TGTGCCAGCAGTTTATTCTCAAAGACGACAGGGGAAGATCAGCCCCAGCATTTT
CASSLFSKTTGEDQPQHF
>TRBV19|-|-|TRBJ1-1
TGTGCCAGCCTTCTACCAGGGGTGAACACTGAAGCTTTCTTT
CASLLPGVNTEAFF
>TRBV5-1|-|-|TRBJ1-2
TGCGCCAGCAGCTTGCCCGGGGGCGGCTACACCTTC
CASSLPGGGYTF
>TRBV5-1|few|-|TRBJ2-7
TGCGCCAGCAGCTCCGGGACTCTAGGGCCTTACGAGCAGTACTTC
CASSSGTLGPYEQYF
>TRBV6-2/TRBV6-3|-|-|TRBJ2-5
TGTGCCAGCAGTTATGGAGAGGGGGACCAAGAGACCCAGTACTTC
CASSYGEGDQETQYF
>TRBV19|once|TRBD2|TRBJ2-7
TGTGCCAGTAGACAGCTTCCGGGACTAGCGGGACCTACTACAACCTACGAGCAGTACTTC
CASRQLPGLAGPTTTYEQYF
>TRBV7-2|-|-|TRBJ2-7
TGTGCCAGCAGCCAGCAGGCAGGTGATACCTACGAGCAGTACTTC
CASSQQAGDTYEQYF
>TRBV6-5|-|-|TRBJ1-5
TGTGCCAGCACCTCAGGAAGGAATAGCAATCAGCCCCAGCATTTT
CASTSGRNSNQPQHF
>TRBV30|once|-|TRBJ1-5
TGTGCCTGGAGAGGGGCGGGGGGCGATCAGCCCCAGCATTTT
CAWRGAGGDQPQHF
>TRBV7-9|few|-|TRBJ2-7
TGTGCCAGCAGCAAGGGGGGCCCCTACGAGCAGTACTTC
CASSKGGPYEQYF
>TRBV14|-|TRBD2|TRBJ2-7
TGTGCCAGCAGCCAAGTCCTAGCGGGACACCACGAGCAGTACTTC
CASSQVLAGHHEQYF
>TRBV7-3|-|-|TRBJ2-7
TGTGCCAGCAGCGAAGGGTCGGGGGCGAGCTACGAGCAGTACTTC
CASSEGSGASYEQYF
>TRBV7-2|-|-|TRBJ1-5
TGTGCCAGCAGCTTATTGTGGACGAATCAGCCCCAGCATTTT
CASSLLWTNQPQHF
>TRBV5-4|-|-|TRBJ2-7
TGTGCCAGCAGCATCTACTACGAGCAGTACTTC
CASSIYYEQYF
>TRBV7-9|-|-|TRBJ2-3
TGTGCCAGCAGCCCAAAGGACCGGTCCTTCCGCACAGATACGCAGTATTTT
CASSPKDRSFRTDTQYF
>TRBV30|-|-|TRBJ1-4
TGTGCCTGGAGTCGGACAGCAACTAATGAAAAACTGTTTTTT
CAWSRTATNEKLFF
>TRBV3-1/TRBV3-2|-|TRBD2|TRBJ2-5
TGTGCCAGCAGCCAGCGGGGGGGTCTCCAAGAGACCCAGTACTTC
CASSQRGGLQETQYF